This passage covers 8 T cell receptor beta chains from one sample sequenced in a study of blood T cell repertoires in COVID-19. The data were produced by immunoSEQ multiplex PCR, yet TCRdb's version contains in-frame clones alone and is incomplete. The data show 220,000 or so clones, 85% to 90% seen once. Sequenced: PBMCs or T cells enriched from blood (not recorded which). The receptors were gathered from a man aged 25 to 40 who had been exposed to COVID-19.

This chain links TRBV11-2 with TRBJ2-3; no reliable D call. Trimming removed 4 bases from V and 0 bases from J, with 11 bases in between. Looked up from germline, CDR1 is SGHAT and CDR2 is FQNNGV. The CDR3 consists of 15 residues. The CDR3 spells CASSSVWASTDTQYF. The CDR3 DNA follows: TGTGCCAGCAGCTCAGTTTGGGCTAGCACAGATACGCAGTATTTT.

The chain has TRBV7-9 and TRBJ1-1; 9 bases align to TRBD1. The germline gives CDR1 SEHNR, CDR2 FQNEAQ (reference sequence). V shed 5 bases, J shed 5 bases, and the junction held 9 bases outside the gene matches. The CDR3 spans 15 residues. CDR3 loop: CASSPSTGGFTEAFF. As DNA, the CDR3 is TGTGCCAGCAGCCCCTCGACAGGGGGATTTACTGAAGCTTTCTTT.

The V gene is TRBV5-4, the J gene TRBJ2-1, with 9 bases aligning to TRBD1. The CDR3 loop spans 14 amino acids. V trimming: 1 base; J trimming: 6 bases; junction bases outside the gene matches: 2. CDR1 is SGHNT, CDR2 YYREEE, per germline (reference sequence). CDR3 sequence: CASSLRGQGNEQFF. CDR3 DNA: TGTGCCAGCAGCTTGCGGGGACAGGGCAATGAGCAGTTCTTC.

V is TRBV5-4 and J is TRBJ1-3; the D is unclear. The CDR3 is 19 residues long. CDR1 is SGHNT and CDR2 is YYREEE in the germline V gene (reference sequence). Trimming removed 4 bases from V and 0 bases from J, with 23 bases in between. CDR3 bases: TGTGCCAGCAGCGCCGGGATCGGAGCCGGTTTAAACTCTGGAAACACCATATATTTT. Translated, it gives CASSAGIGAGLNSGNTIYF.

The chain employs TRBV11-1 and TRBJ1-1; 8 positions match TRBD1. V lost 4 bases to trimming and J lost 4 bases; unmatched junction nucleotides: 5. The germline V gene encodes CDR1 SGHAT and CDR2 FQDESV (reference sequence). The CDR3 extends over 14 amino acids. In DNA form, the CDR3 reads TGTGCCAGCAGCTCACAGGGGGGTAGCACTGAAGCTTTCTTT. The encoded protein is CASSSQGGSTEAFF.

The chain carries TRBV25-1 and TRBJ2-5, with TRBD2 matching 10 bases. Germline V gives CDR1 MGHDK, CDR2 SYGVNS. Losses at the gene ends were 1 base for V and 5 bases for J; bases not matched to a gene: 4. The CDR3 runs 15 residues. The chain's CDR3 is CASSESLAGAETQYF. The CDR3 DNA follows: TGTGCCAGCAGTGAATCCCTAGCGGGGGCGGAGACCCAGTACTTC.

The V call is TRBV10-1, the J call TRBJ2-2; possibly TRBD2 for D (5 bases). V was trimmed by 6 bases and J by 3 bases, leaving 11 bases between them. This CDR3 spans 14 amino acids. CDR1 WNHNN and CDR2 SYGVQD come from the germline V gene (reference sequence). This CDR3 is CASSRSGDTGELFF. The CDR3 DNA reads TGCGCCAGCAGCCGATCCGGGGACACCGGGGAGCTGTTTTTT.

This chain connects TRBV19 to TRBJ2-2, with D possibly TRBD1 on 5 matching bases. The germline V gene encodes CDR1 LNHDA and CDR2 SQIVND (reference sequence). With 1 base removed from V and 4 bases from J, the gap between germline ends came to 16 bases. The CDR3 is 17 amino acids. The CDR3 is CASSIVGQGTTTGELFF. Written as DNA, the CDR3 is TGTGCCAGTAGTATAGTGGGGCAGGGTACGACCACCGGGGAGCTGTTTTTT.